These 2 T cell receptor beta chains were sequenced from one sample in a study of beta chain features in type 1 diabetes. As every portion of the isolated RNA was reverse transcribed, the sequencing read expressed TCRB transcripts. Here immunoSEQ multiplex PCR was the method, and the copy in TCRdb shows in-frame clones only, minus some. The sample lists about 250,000 clones, 13% to 15% occurring once. The sequencing input was naive CD4+ T cells from blood. Receptors originate from a woman in her thirties or forties in good health.

The chain joins TRBV2 to TRBJ1-4; D is ambiguous. The CDR3 sequence is 12 residues long. Germline values: CDR1 SNHLY, CDR2 FYNNEI. The germline V and J ends were trimmed by 4 bases and 9 bases, with 9 bases remaining between them. The DNA for the CDR3 is TGTGCCAGCAGTGTTCGAGGGCAAAAACTGTTTTTT. Translating gives CASSVRGQKLFF.

This clone was observed a handful of times. This chain joins TRBV19 and TRBJ2-1; 7 nucleotides match TRBD1. The germline V gene encodes CDR1 LNHDA and CDR2 SQIVND (reference sequence). V dropped 6 bases and J dropped 2; count of bases not matched to a gene: 7. The CDR3 has 15 amino acids. The CDR3 reads CASRAGTDAYNEQFF. The CDR3 region has the DNA TGTGCCAGTAGGGCCGGGACAGATGCCTACAATGAGCAGTTCTTC. Supplemented by reference TRBV19 and TRBJ2-1, the full variable domain reads DGGITQSPKYLFRKEGQNVTLSCEQNLNHDAMYWYRQDPGQGLRLIYYSQIVNDFQKGDIAEGYSVSREKKESFPLTVTSAQKNPTAFYLCASRAGTDAYNEQFFGPGTRLTVL.